This T cell receptor (beta chain) derives from a study of cytomegalovirus exposure and HLA in healthy donors. Study as a whole: A data release that came early held roughly 85 million unique TCRs from HLA-typed donors.

In regard to this clone: Its antigen is as yet unknown.

PCR employed 60 Vbeta and 13 Jbeta primers. This table comes from immunoSEQ multiplex PCR, and its TCRdb copy is limited to in-frame clones, with some not included. The repertoire holds some 190,000 clones, with roughly 77% as singletons. The study, taken as a whole, reports: Data from an earlier analysis indicated that most TCR beta V segments were productive either about 87% or about 30% of the time. Specific recognition of CMV antigens was confirmed in vitro for three chains (all CMV-associated). An observed cluster of highly shared sequence variants was recorded as a likely sequencing artifact.

The sample comprised PBMCs. The receptor was isolated from a young woman in good health and CMV-seropositive.

The CDR3 reads CASRSWEKLFF. As DNA, the CDR3 is TGTGCCAGCAGGAGTTGGGAAAAACTGTTTTTT. The chain is built from TRBV28 and TRBJ1-4; D is ambiguous. CDR3 length: 11 amino acids. Trimming removed 6 bases from V and 8 bases from J, with 7 bases in between. Germline V gene sequence: CDR1 MDHEN, CDR2 SYDVKM.